This paragraph reports one T cell receptor beta chain. Its antigen is not yet known. Base qualities are missing; no much larger clone stands one base away. Libraries were made using the immunoSEQ multiplex PCR assay. TCRdb retrieved this table from immuneACCESS and kept in-frame rearrangements only. Not all clones are present; in checked studies, unresolved V genes account for under half, and no reason is known for the remainder. This sample has about 120,000 clones in its table, and 93% of those were observed once. About 2.6% of the sample comes from the top ten. The data were taken from a study of control samples from healthy donors and cancer patients (dated by TCRdb to about 2020). According to the germline V gene (reference sequence), CDR1 reads MNHNY and CDR2 reads SVGAGI. V is pared back by 6 bases and J by 4 bases, with 9 bases lying between the germline termini. The CDR3, from cysteine to phenylalanine, totals 12 residues. Solely the CDR3 DNA is kept, with 36 bases framed from the first base.

The V and J segments used are TRBV6-6 and TRBJ1-1, and perhaps TRBD1 as D gene, on 5 matching bases. Sequencing input: blood. The receptor comes from a man aged 25-45 years in good health. In nucleotides, the sequence is TGTGCCAGCAGAAACGGGGCCACTGAAGCTTTCTTT. It translates as CASRNGATEAFF.